This TCR beta chain was documented in a study of radiation and T cells in renal cell carcinoma. Study-wide results and limits: In blood, top tumor clones expanded by 2 weeks, shrinking by 4. Baseline intratumoral clonotype presence is unknown without pretreatment biopsies.

Concerning this clone: Its antigen is currently unknown.

Time point specified: blood 2 weeks post-SBRT. Treatment reported: 15 Gy SBRT to primary tumor, nephrectomy 4 weeks later. After SBRT, blood was collected at 2 and 4 weeks, plus baseline. Clear cell pathology was present in this patient's renal cell carcinoma. Sequencing used immunoSEQ multiplex PCR; TCRdb keeps in-frame clones, though not all of them. The sample shows tens of thousands of clones, around 86% of them seen only once. Sequenced material: blood, taken from a patient whose treatment included radiotherapy and nephrectomy. The TCR comes from a woman in her forties or fifties with renal cell carcinoma.

The CDR3 protein is CASSPPEGQAYGYTF. DNA of the CDR3: TGTGCCAGCTCACCGCCCGAGGGGCAGGCTTATGGCTACACCTTC. The V and J genes are TRBV18 and TRBJ1-2, with a weak D call TRBD1 (5 bases). V lost 3 bases and J 5 bases, leaving 16 bases between the germline ends. CDR1 is KGHSH, CDR2 LQKENI, per germline. The CDR3 totals 15 residues.